A selection of T cell receptor beta chains follows, all from one sample in a study of control samples from healthy donors and cancer patients. Measured with immunoSEQ multiplex PCR; TCRdb has only the in-frame clones, and not every one. The sample has around 50,000 clones; 75% to 95% are singletons. The sequenced sample was PBMCs. These receptors came from a man between 25 and 39 years old with colorectal cancer. CDR3s include the opening cysteine and the closing phenylalanine or tryptophan. The order of the fields is clone size, D gene, CDR3 length, J gene, V gene, CDR3 DNA, CDR3 protein. A D gene is named only where the DNA matches it firmly. The size of a clone is reported for some rows only, either as once, few or many, or as a class for expanded clones.

>.|.|12|TRBJ1-2|TRBV9
TGTGCCAGCTCCACCGAGAACTATGGCTACACCTTC
CASSTENYGYTF
>.|TRBD1|15|TRBJ2-7|TRBV3-1/TRBV3-2
TGTGCCAGCAGCCGGACAGGGGACTTCTCCTACGAGCAGTACTTC
CASSRTGDFSYEQYF
>.|TRBD1|13|TRBJ2-2|TRBV4-3
TGCGCCAGCAGCCTTGACAGGGGTTCGGAGCTGTTTTTT
CASSLDRGSELFF
>.|TRBD1|17|TRBJ2-2|TRBV19
TGTGCCAGTAGTAGGGAGGGGACAGGGGTAAACACCGGGGAGCTGTTTTTT
CASSREGTGVNTGELFF
>.|.|15|TRBJ1-6|TRBV10-2
TGCGCCAGCAGGGGGATAGAGGGGGATAATTCACCCCTCCACTTT
CASRGIEGDNSPLHF
>.|.|14|TRBJ2-1|TRBV19
TGTGCCAGTAGTGGGCGGGGGCAATACAATGAGCAGTTCTTC
CASSGRGQYNEQFF
>.|.|15|TRBJ2-5|TRBV5-1
TGCGCCAGCAGCTTGGTAGGGGGGGACCAAGAGACCCAGTACTTC
CASSLVGGDQETQYF
>.|.|10|TRBJ1-2|TRBV6-6
TGTGCCAGCTCAAAGGGAGGCTACACCTTC
CASSKGGYTF
>.|TRBD2|16|TRBJ2-3|TRBV11-2
TGTGCCAGCAGCATCCACCCTAGCGGGGGGAGGGATACGCAGTATTTT
CASSIHPSGGRDTQYF
>.|TRBD2|15|TRBJ2-5|TRBV14
TGTGCCAGCAGCCACGCGGGGGGAAGAAGAGAGACCCAGTACTTC
CASSHAGGRRETQYF
>.|.|11|TRBJ2-3|TRBV2
TGTGCCAGCAGTGGGGGAGATACGCAGTATTTT
CASSGGDTQYF
>.|.|13|TRBJ2-5|TRBV19
TGTGCCAGTAGTGGTACAGCCCAAGAGACCCAGTACTTC
CASSGTAQETQYF
>.|TRBD1|16|TRBJ1-5|TRBV20-1
TGCAGTGCTAGTACAGGGGTAGGCTATAGCAATCAGCCCCAGCATTTT
CSASTGVGYSNQPQHF
>.|.|16|TRBJ2-1|TRBV27
TGTGCCAGCAGTTTATTGGTCAGACTATCCTACAATGAGCAGTTCTTC
CASSLLVRLSYNEQFF
>.|.|15|TRBJ2-1|TRBV19
TGTGCCAGTAGTTTTCGGACGGGTTCCTACAATGAGCAGTTCTTC
CASSFRTGSYNEQFF
>few|.|17|TRBJ1-4|TRBV21-1
TGTGCCAGCAGCAAAGTGCCGGGGGTCGGGGTAGGAGAAAAACTGTTTTTT
CASSKVPGVGVGEKLFF
>once|TRBD1|17|TRBJ2-1|TRBV27
TGTGCCAGCAGTTCACAGAAACTACGGGACAGCCACAATGAGCAGTTCTTC
CASSSQKLRDSHNEQFF
>.|.|15|TRBJ1-2|TRBV4-3
TGCGCCAGCAGCCAAGATCTGACTCTGTCCTATGGCTACACCTTC
CASSQDLTLSYGYTF
>.|.|13|TRBJ1-2|TRBV19
TGTGCCAGTAGCCCTGAGGGGGATGATGGCTACACCTTC
CASSPEGDDGYTF
>.|TRBD2|15|TRBJ2-7|TRBV6-5
TGTGCCAGCAGACCGGCGGGGGGTAACTCCTACGAGCAGTACTTC
CASRPAGGNSYEQYF
>.|TRBD2|14|TRBJ2-3|TRBV6-5
TGTGCCAGCAGACTAGCGGGGGGTTCAGATACGCAGTATTTT
CASRLAGGSDTQYF
>.|.|14|TRBJ1-2|TRBV6-6
TGTGCCAGCAGTCCCGCGGGCCGGCACTATGGCTACACCTTC
CASSPAGRHYGYTF
>.|TRBD1|13|TRBJ2-2|TRBV5-5
TGTGCCAGCAGCGCAAGGGGGCCCGGGGAGCTGTTTTTT
CASSARGPGELFF
>once|TRBD1|15|TRBJ1-1|TRBV4-3
TGCGCCAGCAGCCGAGTTACAGGGGGGAACACTGAAGCTTTCTTT
CASSRVTGGNTEAFF
>.|TRBD1|15|TRBJ1-2|TRBV30
TGTGCCTGGAGTGCCGACAGGGGATGGAGCTATGGCTACACCTTC
CAWSADRGWSYGYTF
>.|.|12|TRBJ1-1|TRBV3-1/TRBV3-2
TGTGCCAGCAGTCCGACGGGAGTTGAAGCTTTCTTT
CASSPTGVEAFF
>.|.|12|TRBJ2-1|TRBV18
TGTGCCAGCTCACCTGTGGTTAATGAGCAGTTCTTC
CASSPVVNEQFF
>.|TRBD1|13|TRBJ2-7|TRBV19
TGTGCCAGTGAGGGACAGGAAAGTAACGAGCAGTACTTC
CASEGQESNEQYF
>once|.|13|TRBJ1-1|TRBV11-3
TGTGCCAGCAGCGGCCCCGGGGGACCTGAAGCTTTCTTT
CASSGPGGPEAFF
>once|TRBD1|14|TRBJ1-5|TRBV6-5
TGTGCCAGCAGTCCACAGGGGAAGGTTCAGCCCCAGCATTTT
CASSPQGKVQPQHF
>few|.|12|TRBJ2-1|TRBV12-3/TRBV12-4
TGTGCCAGCAGTTTAGGAACAGGACTGCAGTTCTTC
CASSLGTGLQFF
>.|.|14|TRBJ1-6|TRBV7-9
TGTGCCAGCAGTACGGGGGGGCAGGGATCACCCCTCCACTTT
CASSTGGQGSPLHF
>once|.|15|TRBJ2-3|TRBV7-2
TGTGCCAGCAGCCCCTTTGGGCCGGGCCCAGATACGCAGTATTTT
CASSPFGPGPDTQYF
>once|.|15|TRBJ2-2|TRBV11-2
TGTGCCAGCAGCTTAAACGTGGCGGGTACCGGGGAGCTGTTTTTT
CASSLNVAGTGELFF
>.|.|17|TRBJ1-2|TRBV7-8
TGTGCCAGCAGCTCTAAAGCGGACAGCCTCGCTAACTATGGCTACACCTTC
CASSSKADSLANYGYTF